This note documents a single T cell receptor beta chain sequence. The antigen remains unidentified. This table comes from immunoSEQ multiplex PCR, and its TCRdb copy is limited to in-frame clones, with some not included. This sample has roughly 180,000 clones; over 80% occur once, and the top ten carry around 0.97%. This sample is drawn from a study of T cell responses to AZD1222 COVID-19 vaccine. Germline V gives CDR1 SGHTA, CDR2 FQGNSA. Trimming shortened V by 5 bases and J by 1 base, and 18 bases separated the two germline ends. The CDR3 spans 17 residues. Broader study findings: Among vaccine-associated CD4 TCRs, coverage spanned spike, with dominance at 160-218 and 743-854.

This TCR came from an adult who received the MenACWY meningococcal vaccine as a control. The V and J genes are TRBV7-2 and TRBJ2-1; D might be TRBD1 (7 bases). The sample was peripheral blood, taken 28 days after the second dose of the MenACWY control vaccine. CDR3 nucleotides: TGTGCCAGCAGCCCAGGGGGGCAGGGCGGGTCCTACAATGAGCAGTTCTTC. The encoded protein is CASSPGGQGGSYNEQFF.